This entry lists 23 T cell receptor beta chains sequenced from one sample in a study of technical replicates of blood from several donors. The repertoire was sequenced with immunoSEQ multiplex PCR; TCRdb's copy has only in-frame clones and lacks some. The table lists tens of thousands of clones, around 83% of them singletons, with roughly 5.8% in the top ten. Sequencing input: PBMCs. The receptors shown here come from a human donor in good health. Some clones in this sample may be carry-over from other donors' samples.

The chain combines TRBV5-1 with TRBJ2-2; 9 nucleotides line up with TRBD2. V lost 6 bases and J lost 1; bases outside the gene matches: 1. The CDR3 totals 14 residues. Germline V CDR1 and CDR2: SGHRS, YFSETQ. CDR3 amino acids: CASKLAGNTGELFF. Written as DNA, the CDR3 is TGCGCCAGCAAACTAGCGGGGAACACCGGGGAGCTGTTTTTT.

V gene TRBV19 combines with J gene TRBJ2-7; D perhaps matches TRBD1 (6 bases). Trimming took 6 bases from V and 0 from J, leaving 15 bases between them. CDR3 length: 15 amino acids. Germline loops: CDR1 LNHDA, CDR2 SQIVND (reference sequence). The CDR3 sequence is CASSTQGEGSYEQYF. The CDR3 coding sequence is TGTGCCAGTAGCACACAGGGAGAGGGCTCCTACGAGCAGTACTTC.

The gene calls are TRBV18 and TRBJ2-1; tentatively, D is TRBD2 (5 bases). The germline V gene has CDR1 KGHSH and CDR2 LQKENI. V lost 3 bases, J lost 9 bases, and 12 bases lay in between. The CDR3 loop spans 13 amino acids. The CDR3 reads CASSPSGIGEQFF. CDR3 sequence (DNA): TGTGCCAGCTCACCGTCGGGGATTGGTGAGCAGTTCTTC.

This clone was seen only once. The chain is built from TRBV18 and TRBJ1-2; D is possibly TRBD1 (5 bases). Germline V CDR1 and CDR2: KGHSH, LQKENI. Trimming took 1 base from V and 11 from J, leaving 11 bases between them. The CDR3 totals 12 residues. This CDR3 is CASSPREGRYTF. The CDR3 nucleotides are TGTGCCAGCTCACCACGGGAGGGGAGATACACCTTC.

The chain couples TRBV5-1 to TRBJ2-7; 7 bases are a match to TRBD1. Per germline, CDR1 SGHRS and CDR2 YFSETQ. This CDR3 contains 15 residues. The V segment lost 7 bases and the J segment 4 bases; nucleotides outside the gene matches: 14. The CDR3 loop is CASALGQDVGYEQYF. The CDR3 DNA is TGCGCCAGCGCCCTCGGACAGGACGTAGGATACGAGCAGTACTTC.

The chain joins TRBV11-1 to TRBJ2-3; TRBD2 agrees at 7 bases. The length of the CDR3 is 16 residues. Germline values: CDR1 SGHAT, CDR2 FQDESV (reference sequence). The V segment lost 5 bases and the J segment 0 bases; nucleotides outside the gene matches: 8. The CDR3 sequence is CASSPVSGSSTDTQYF. The CDR3 coding sequence is TGTGCCAGCAGCCCCGTTAGCGGGTCTAGCACAGATACGCAGTATTTT.

The chain carries TRBV4-3 and TRBJ2-3; 9 bases agree with TRBD2. CDR3 length equals 15 residues. The J segment lost 3 bases and the V segment lost 2 bases, leaving 3 bases of the junction unmatched. Per the germline V gene, CDR1 is LGHNA and CDR2 is YSLEER. CDR3 sequence reads: CASSQFSGSTDTQYF. The CDR3 bases are TGCGCCAGCAGCCAATTTAGCGGGAGTACAGATACGCAGTATTTT.

V is TRBV6-5 and J is TRBJ2-7; TRBD1 matches 10 bases. With 0 bases clipped from V and 3 bases from J, the junction kept 2 bases outside the gene matches. This CDR3 has 15 residues. CDR1 MNHEY and CDR2 SVGAGI come from the germline V gene. The CDR3, as DNA: TGTGCCAGCAGTTACTCCGGACAGGGGGTCTACGAGCAGTACTTC. Translating gives CASSYSGQGVYEQYF.

The chain links TRBV6-5 to TRBJ1-2, with 11 bases lining up with TRBD1. Looked up from germline, CDR1 is MNHEY and CDR2 is SVGAGI. The CDR3 is made up of 15 amino acids. Trimming cost V 5 bases and J 4 bases; bases outside gene matches: 6. DNA of the CDR3: TGTGCCAGCAGTCTTTCCGGGACAGGGGGCTATGGCTACACCTTC. Amino acid sequence: CASSLSGTGGYGYTF.

The gene calls are TRBV28 and TRBJ1-2, with D unresolved. V gave up 6 bases and J gave up 8 bases, with 22 bases separating them. The CDR3 sequence is 15 residues long. Germline V gene data show CDR1 as MDHEN and CDR2 as SYDVKM. CDR3 bases: TGTGCCAGCAGGCCGAGTAGTTCGCGGACTAGGGGCTACACCTTC. Translated, it gives CASRPSSSRTRGYTF.

This rearrangement joins TRBV4-1 to TRBJ2-7, with D possibly being TRBD2 (6 bases). Trimming took 3 bases from V and 3 from J, leaving 15 bases between them. The CDR3 runs to 15 residues. CDR1 and CDR2 (germline): MGHRA, YSYEKL. Here the CDR3 DNA reads TGCGCCAGCAGCCATCCCACGGAGGGGTTCTACGAGCAGTACTTC. Protein: CASSHPTEGFYEQYF.

Here the CDR3 DNA reads TGTGCCAGCAGTGAAGGCGACAGGGCGAGCTATGGCTACACCTTC. This translates into CASSEGDRASYGYTF. The gene calls are TRBV2 and TRBJ1-2, with 7 bases aligning to TRBD1. The trim removed 1 base at V and 4 bases at J, leaving 6 bases unmatched. Germline V gene data show CDR1 as SNHLY and CDR2 as FYNNEI. The CDR3 runs 15 residues.

The V gene is TRBV4-1, the J gene TRBJ1-3; 7 nucleotides line up with TRBD1. This CDR3 is 15 amino acids long. The junction had 3 bases not matched to a gene; V was cut back by 4 bases and J by 0 bases. CDR1 and CDR2 from the germline V gene are MGHRA and YSYEKL. As DNA, the CDR3 is TGCGCCAGCAGCCGTGGGACAGTCTCTGGAAACACCATATATTTT. Protein: CASSRGTVSGNTIYF.

The rearrangement uses TRBV5-6 and TRBJ2-5; weak D call: TRBD1 (6 bases). This CDR3 is 18 amino acids long. V was trimmed by 4 bases and J by 1 base, leaving 23 bases between them. The germline gives CDR1 SGHDT, CDR2 YYEEEE. CDR3 DNA sequence: TGTGCCAGCAGCCTTCCTTATGGGGGTTGGGGGCGCCAAGAGACCCAGTACTTC. This encodes CASSLPYGGWGRQETQYF.

The V call is TRBV9, the J call TRBJ2-3; the D gene is possibly TRBD2 (6 bases). CDR1 and CDR2 from the germline V gene are SGDLS and YYNGEE. The V gene lost 3 bases and the J gene lost 6 bases, with 14 bases spanning the gap. The CDR3 spans 14 residues. CDR3 amino acids: CASSGRDSRDTQYF. In DNA form, the CDR3 reads TGTGCCAGCAGCGGCCGGGACTCCCGGGATACGCAGTATTTT.

The chain couples TRBV19 to TRBJ1-3, with D hard to call. Germline CDR1 LNHDA, CDR2 SQIVND (reference sequence). With 4 bases removed from V and 3 bases from J, the gap between germline ends came to 19 bases. This CDR3 has 17 residues. CDR3 DNA: TGTGCCAGTAGTAACAGCTGGTGGCAGGCGTATGGAAACACCATATATTTT. It yields the protein CASSNSWWQAYGNTIYF.

This chain joins TRBV5-8 and TRBJ1-2; D may be TRBD1 (6 bases). CDR1 and CDR2 (germline): SGHTS, YDEGEE. This CDR3 is built from 17 residues. The V and J ends lost 1 base and 7 bases respectively, with 23 bases between them. The CDR3 DNA sequence: TGTGCCAGCAGCTTGTCGGGTCGGGGCAGGGGAGTATCTGGCTACACCTTC. It translates to CASSLSGRGRGVSGYTF.

CDR3 coding DNA: TGTGCCAGCAGCTTCGGACTAGCGCTAAGCTCCTACGAGCAGTACTTC. Residues: CASSFGLALSSYEQYF. This rearrangement joins TRBV12-1 to TRBJ2-7; TRBD2, the table's D call, lacks a check against the DNA. TRBV12-1 is assigned pseudogene status. The CDR3 spans 16 residues.

The chain uses TRBV5-1 and TRBJ2-5; tentatively, D is TRBD1 (5 bases). V was clipped by 0 bases and J by 6 bases, with 15 bases between them. Germline V gene lookup returns CDR1 SGHRS and CDR2 YFSETQ. This CDR3 has 15 amino acids. The CDR3 loop is CASSLAQLGVKTQYF. In DNA, the CDR3 is TGCGCCAGCAGCTTGGCGCAGTTAGGGGTGAAGACCCAGTACTTC. The entire variable domain, with the rest obtained from reference TRBV5-1 and TRBJ2-5, is as follows: KAGVTQTPRYLIKTRGQQVTLSCSPISGHRSVSWYQQTPGQGLQFLFEYFSETQRNKGNFPGRFSGRQFSNSRSEMNVSTLELGDSALYLCASSLAQLGVKTQYFGPGTRLLVL.

The chain has TRBV5-1 and TRBJ2-2; D uncertain. The germline V and J ends were trimmed by 3 bases and 2 bases, with 14 bases remaining between them. The CDR3 is 16 residues long. Germline V CDR1 and CDR2: SGHRS, YFSETQ. CDR3 nucleotide sequence: TGCGCCAGCAGCTCCAAGGAAGCAGGTAACACCGGGGAGCTGTTTTTT. The encoded protein is CASSSKEAGNTGELFF. Full variable domain (outside the CDR3, taken from reference TRBV5-1 and TRBJ2-2): KAGVTQTPRYLIKTRGQQVTLSCSPISGHRSVSWYQQTPGQGLQFLFEYFSETQRNKGNFPGRFSGRQFSNSRSEMNVSTLELGDSALYLCASSSKEAGNTGELFFGEGSRLTVL.

The chain combines TRBV2 with TRBJ2-1, with a tentative D call TRBD2 (5 bases). This CDR3 is built from 16 residues. Germline V gives CDR1 SNHLY, CDR2 FYNNEI. V dropped 5 bases and J dropped 1 base, with 15 bases sitting between them. The CDR3 nucleotides read TGTGCCAGCAGTCCTAAGGGTCGGGGATCCTACAATGAGCAGTTCTTC. It is translated as CASSPKGRGSYNEQFF. The full variable domain, completed using reference TRBV2 and TRBJ2-1, is EPEVTQTPSHQVTQMGQEVILRCVPISNHLYFYWYRQILGQKVEFLVSFYNNEISEKSEIFDDQFSVERPDGSNFTLKIRSTKLEDSAMYFCASSPKGRGSYNEQFFGPGTRLTVL.

The chain joins TRBV7-6 to TRBJ2-1, with D hard to call. The V and J ends lost 5 bases and 3 bases respectively, with 17 bases between them. CDR1 is SGHVS and CDR2 is FNYEAQ in the germline V gene. The CDR3 is made up of 16 amino acids. The CDR3 protein is CASSQSGRQSYNEQFF. The CDR3 bases are TGTGCCAGCAGCCAATCAGGTCGTCAAAGCTACAATGAGCAGTTCTTC.

The chain couples TRBV11-1 to TRBJ2-1; 11 positions agree with TRBD1. V shed 3 bases, J shed 10 bases, and the junction held 14 bases outside the gene matches. Germline values: CDR1 SGHAT, CDR2 FQDESV (reference sequence). The CDR3 totals 17 residues. CDR3 in amino acids: CASSFKGGTGGFSEQFF. The CDR3 DNA is TGTGCCAGCAGCTTTAAGGGAGGGACAGGGGGTTTCAGCGAGCAGTTCTTC.